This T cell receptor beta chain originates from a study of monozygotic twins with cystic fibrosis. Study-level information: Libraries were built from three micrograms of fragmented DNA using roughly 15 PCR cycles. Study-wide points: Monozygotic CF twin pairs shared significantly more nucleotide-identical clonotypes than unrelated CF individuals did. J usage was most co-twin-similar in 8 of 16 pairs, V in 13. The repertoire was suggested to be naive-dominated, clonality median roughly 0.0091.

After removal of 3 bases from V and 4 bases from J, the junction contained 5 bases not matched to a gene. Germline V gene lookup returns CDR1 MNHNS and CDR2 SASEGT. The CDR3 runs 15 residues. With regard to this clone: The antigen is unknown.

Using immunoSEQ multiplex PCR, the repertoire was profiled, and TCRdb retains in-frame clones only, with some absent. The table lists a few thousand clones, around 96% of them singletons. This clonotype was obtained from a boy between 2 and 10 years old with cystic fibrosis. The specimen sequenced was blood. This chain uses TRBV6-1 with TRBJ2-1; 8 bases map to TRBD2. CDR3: CASSDGGAVYNEQFF. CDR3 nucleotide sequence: TGTGCCAGCAGTGACGGGGGGGCCGTTTACAATGAGCAGTTCTTC.